These T cell receptor beta chains were read from a single sample in a study of cytomegalovirus exposure and HLA in healthy donors. Clones were sequenced by immunoSEQ multiplex PCR, and TCRdb holds only the in-frame ones, with some missing. The sample carries around 120,000 clones, roughly 83% recorded once. Sequencing was carried out using PBMCs. The receptors were sampled from a young man in good health and CMV-seropositive. Each CDR3 is given without its conserved first and last residue. Clone size is given for some rows only: seen once, a few or many times, or a class if the clone is expanded.

v_gene	abundance	j_gene	CDR3aa
TRBV5-8	.	TRBJ2-7	ASSRGGTGASYEQY
TRBV7-2	.	TRBJ2-7	ASSLDRRGPYEQY
TRBV5-4	.	TRBJ2-7	ASSPGLAGTSYEQY
TRBV30	.	TRBJ2-4	AWTSGGAKNSQY
TRBV6-6	.	TRBJ1-2	ASSYSVESTGHT
TRBV19	.	TRBJ1-5	ASSIIPPGIVNQPQH
TRBV5-6	few	TRBJ2-7	ASSLVTYEQY
TRBV19	.	TRBJ1-2	ASSMSGIYGYT
TRBV9	.	TRBJ1-3	ASSGQGTQAFSGNTIY
TRBV29-1	.	TRBJ2-1	SVEDKREGPPFSGFEQF
TRBV6-5	.	TRBJ2-7	ASSYSIQGVPYEQY
TRBV4-3	.	TRBJ2-7	ASSQALGRTYEQY
TRBV27	once	TRBJ1-5	ASSFLNQPQH
TRBV15	.	TRBJ2-3	ATRSSLAGYSTDTQY
TRBV15	.	TRBJ2-2	ATSRFDMKAGELF
TRBV5-1	.	TRBJ1-1	ASSLQGNTEAF
TRBV13	few	TRBJ2-1	ASSLGFGIHEQF
TRBV7-2	once	TRBJ1-1	ASSSGWGGATEAF
TRBV7-3	.	TRBJ1-1	ASSWTGDTEAF
TRBV11-3	.	TRBJ1-2	ASSASQPGIYGYT
TRBV7-3	.	TRBJ1-1	ASSWRGNTEAF
TRBV6-4	.	TRBJ2-6	ASGSAVTSGANGLT
TRBV5-1	.	TRBJ1-1	ASSLRRQGWF
TRBV11-3	.	TRBJ2-7	ASSLGASYEQY
TRBV5-5	.	TRBJ1-1	ASSVNTNTEAF
TRBV7-9	.	TRBJ1-4	ASSFSSTVTGRLF
TRBV27	once	TRBJ2-1	ASSFRQNEQF
TRBV9	.	TRBJ1-2	ASSVRFSGNYGYT
TRBV7-9	.	TRBJ2-2	ASSLRAGAVRVTGELF
TRBV27	.	TRBJ2-1	ASSTPGLAGGPGSYNEQF
TRBV4-3	few	TRBJ1-4	ASSQDWGTGGEKLF
TRBV7-2	.	TRBJ2-1	ASSSYSSGRPYNEQF
TRBV27	.	TRBJ1-2	ASSSTSTGTDSGYT
TRBV4-1	.	TRBJ2-6	ASSPKGGFPGANVLT
TRBV10-3	.	TRBJ1-5	AISTGTGDNQPQH
TRBV29-1	once	TRBJ2-1	SGQVTYNEQF
TRBV4-1	.	TRBJ2-6	ASSHGTASGANVLT
TRBV7-9	few	TRBJ1-2	ASSLALLGTI
TRBV25-1	once	TRBJ2-1	ASSVLAPNPSNEQF
TRBV4-1	.	TRBJ1-5	ASSQVRQGVRDQPQH
TRBV18	.	TRBJ2-5	ASSSGLEETQY
TRBV10-3	.	TRBJ2-3	AIRGGVSTDTQY
TRBV11-2	.	TRBJ2-3	ASSRRGRPDTQY